This TCR beta chain is drawn from a study of vaccination and CD4 T cells after COVID-19. As for this clonotype: The antigen is unknown.

Documented treatment: approximately 10-day PBMC culture with coronavirus spike peptide pools or control peptides (ViraFEST assay). Germline V gene lookup returns CDR1 MNHEY and CDR2 SMNVEV (reference sequence). The CDR3 length is 15 residues. Between the trimmed V and J ends, which lost 5 bases and 5 bases, there was a span of 18 bases. Sequencing of the DNA from cultured CD4+ T cells was carried out with the Oncomine TCR Beta short-read assay. TCRdb used MiXCR to reprocess the PCR reads, holding one entry per CDR3 protein. The sample shows approximately 5,800 distinct CDR3 sequences, 60% to 80% of them seen only once.

The chain links TRBV27 to TRBJ2-5; tentative D call: TRBD2 (5 bases). Sequenced input: CD4+ T cells from blood, cultured in vitro. This TCR came from a human donor who had recovered from COVID-19. The CDR3 spells CASSLTPSWAETQYF. DNA for the CDR3: TGTGCCAGCAGTCTAACCCCTAGCTGGGCCGAGACCCAGTACTTC.